This T cell receptor (beta chain) was observed in a study of blood T cell repertoires in COVID-19. This clone was seen a single time. TCRdb keeps only in-frame clones here, not all; method: immunoSEQ multiplex PCR. The profile shows 71,000 or so clones, about 89% of them singletons. The source of this sequence is a man aged 50-60 years with active COVID-19. Sequenced material: peripheral blood.

The CDR3 DNA sequence: TGTGCCAGCTCACCGACCGGTGGGGGGGGCTACAATGAGCAGTTCTTC. Its protein product is CASSPTGGGGYNEQFF. This chain joins TRBV18 and TRBJ2-1; TRBD2 agrees at 7 bases. The V gene end was trimmed by 3 bases and the J gene end by 3 bases; junction bases not matched to a gene: 8. Germline assignment: CDR1 KGHSH and CDR2 LQKENI. The CDR3 contains 16 residues.